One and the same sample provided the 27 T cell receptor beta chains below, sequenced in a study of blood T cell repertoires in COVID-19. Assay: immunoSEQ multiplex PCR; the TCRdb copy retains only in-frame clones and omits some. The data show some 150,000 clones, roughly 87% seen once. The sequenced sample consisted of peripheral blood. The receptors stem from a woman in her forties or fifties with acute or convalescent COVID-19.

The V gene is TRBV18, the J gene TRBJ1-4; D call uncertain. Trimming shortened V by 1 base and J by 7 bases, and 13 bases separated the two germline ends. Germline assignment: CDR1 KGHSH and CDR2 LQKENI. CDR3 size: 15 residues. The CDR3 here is CASSPRADRGEKLFF. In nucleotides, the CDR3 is TGTGCCAGCTCACCACGGGCCGATCGGGGTGAAAAACTGTTTTTT.

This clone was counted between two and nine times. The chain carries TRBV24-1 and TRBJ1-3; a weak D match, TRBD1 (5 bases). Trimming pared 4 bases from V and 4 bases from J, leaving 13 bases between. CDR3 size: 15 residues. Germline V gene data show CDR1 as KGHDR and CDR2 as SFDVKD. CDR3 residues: CATSEHDSNGNTIYF. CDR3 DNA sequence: TGTGCCACCAGTGAACACGACAGTAACGGAAACACCATATATTTT.

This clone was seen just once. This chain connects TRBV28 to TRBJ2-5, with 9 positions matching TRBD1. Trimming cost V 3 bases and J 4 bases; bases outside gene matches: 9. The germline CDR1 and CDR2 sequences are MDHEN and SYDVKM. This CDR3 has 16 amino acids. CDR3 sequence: CASSFTNDRGGETQYF. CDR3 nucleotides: TGTGCCAGCAGTTTTACCAACGACAGGGGGGGAGAGACCCAGTACTTC.

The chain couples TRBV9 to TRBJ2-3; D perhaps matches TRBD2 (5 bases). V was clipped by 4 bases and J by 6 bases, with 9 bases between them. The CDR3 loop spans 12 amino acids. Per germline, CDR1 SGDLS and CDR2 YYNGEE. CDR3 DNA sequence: TGTGCCAGCAGCCCCCCTAGCGATACGCAGTATTTT. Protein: CASSPPSDTQYF.

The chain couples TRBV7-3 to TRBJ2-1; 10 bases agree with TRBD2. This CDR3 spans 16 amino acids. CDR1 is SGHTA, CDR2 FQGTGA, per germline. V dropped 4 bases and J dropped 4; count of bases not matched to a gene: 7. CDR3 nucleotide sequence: TGTGCCAGCAGCTCTTATGGAGCGGGGGGGTACAATGAGCAGTTCTTC. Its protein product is CASSSYGAGGYNEQFF.

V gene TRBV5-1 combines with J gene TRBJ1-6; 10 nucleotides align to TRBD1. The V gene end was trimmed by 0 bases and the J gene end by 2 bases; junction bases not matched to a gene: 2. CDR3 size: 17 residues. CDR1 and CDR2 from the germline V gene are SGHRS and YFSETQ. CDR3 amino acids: CASSLGGQGTYNSPLHF. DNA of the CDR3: TGCGCCAGCAGCTTGGGGGGACAGGGGACCTATAATTCACCCCTCCACTTT.

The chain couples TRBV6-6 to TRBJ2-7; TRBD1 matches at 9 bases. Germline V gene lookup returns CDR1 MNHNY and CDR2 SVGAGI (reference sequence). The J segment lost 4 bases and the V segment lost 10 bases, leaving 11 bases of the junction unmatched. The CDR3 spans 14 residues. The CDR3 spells CATSSTGGRYEQYF. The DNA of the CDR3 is TGTGCCACCTCCTCTACAGGGGGCAGGTACGAGCAGTACTTC.

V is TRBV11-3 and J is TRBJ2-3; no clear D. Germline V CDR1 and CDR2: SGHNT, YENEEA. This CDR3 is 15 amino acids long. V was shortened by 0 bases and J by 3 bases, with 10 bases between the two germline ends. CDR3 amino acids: CASSLEGRITDTQYF. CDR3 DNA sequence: TGTGCCAGCAGCTTAGAGGGCAGGATAACAGATACGCAGTATTTT.

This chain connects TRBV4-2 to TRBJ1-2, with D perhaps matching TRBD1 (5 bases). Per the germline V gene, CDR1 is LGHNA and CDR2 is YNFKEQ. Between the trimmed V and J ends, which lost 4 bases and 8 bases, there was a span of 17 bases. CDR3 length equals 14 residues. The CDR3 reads CASSPSTAGVGYTF. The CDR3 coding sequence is TGTGCCAGCAGCCCGTCGACAGCGGGGGTCGGCTACACCTTC.

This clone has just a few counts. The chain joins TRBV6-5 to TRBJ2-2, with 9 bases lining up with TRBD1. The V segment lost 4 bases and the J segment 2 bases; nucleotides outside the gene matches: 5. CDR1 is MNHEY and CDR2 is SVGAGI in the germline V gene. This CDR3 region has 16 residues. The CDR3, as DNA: TGTGCCAGCAGTTCGCGGACAGGGGCCAACACCGGGGAGCTGTTTTTT. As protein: CASSSRTGANTGELFF.

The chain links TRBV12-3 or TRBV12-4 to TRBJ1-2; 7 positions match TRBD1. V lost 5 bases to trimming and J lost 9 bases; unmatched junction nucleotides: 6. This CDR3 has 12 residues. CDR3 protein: CASSQQGNRYTF. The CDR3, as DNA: TGTGCCAGCAGTCAACAGGGGAATCGCTACACCTTC.

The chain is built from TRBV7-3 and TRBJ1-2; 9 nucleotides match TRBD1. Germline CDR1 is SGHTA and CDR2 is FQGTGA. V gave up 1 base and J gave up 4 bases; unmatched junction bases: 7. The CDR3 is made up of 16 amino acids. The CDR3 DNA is TGTGCCAGCAGCTTAAATCTCCCGGGACAGGGCTATGGCTACACCTTC. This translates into CASSLNLPGQGYGYTF.

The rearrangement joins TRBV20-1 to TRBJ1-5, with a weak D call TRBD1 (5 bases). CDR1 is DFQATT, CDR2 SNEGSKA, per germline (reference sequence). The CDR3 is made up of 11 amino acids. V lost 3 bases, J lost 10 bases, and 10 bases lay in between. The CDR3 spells CSARDRGPQHF. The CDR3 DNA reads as TGCAGTGCTAGGGATAGGGGACCCCAGCATTTT.

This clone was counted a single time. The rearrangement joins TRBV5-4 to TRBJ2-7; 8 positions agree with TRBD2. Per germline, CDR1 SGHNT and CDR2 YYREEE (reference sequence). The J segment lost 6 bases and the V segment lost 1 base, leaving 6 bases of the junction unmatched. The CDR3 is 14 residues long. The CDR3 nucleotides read TGTGCCAGCAGCTTGTCGGGGGGGCCGAGCGAGCAGTACTTC. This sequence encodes CASSLSGGPSEQYF.

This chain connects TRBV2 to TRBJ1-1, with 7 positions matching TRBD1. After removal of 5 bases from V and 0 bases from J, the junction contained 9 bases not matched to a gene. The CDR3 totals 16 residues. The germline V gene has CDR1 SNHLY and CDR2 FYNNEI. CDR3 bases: TGTGCCAGCAGTAAGGACAGGAGCTACATGAACACTGAAGCTTTCTTT. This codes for CASSKDRSYMNTEAFF.

The DNA of the CDR3 is TGCGCCAGCAGCGGTACCTCCAGGGGGCCCTTCGCAACTAATGAAAAACTGTTTTTT. It is translated as CASSGTSRGPFATNEKLFF. This sequence joins TRBV5-1 and TRBJ1-4; TRBD1 aligns across 8 bases. The germline V gene encodes CDR1 SGHRS and CDR2 YFSETQ. The J segment lost 0 bases and the V segment lost 4 bases, leaving 14 bases of the junction unmatched. CDR3 length equals 19 residues.

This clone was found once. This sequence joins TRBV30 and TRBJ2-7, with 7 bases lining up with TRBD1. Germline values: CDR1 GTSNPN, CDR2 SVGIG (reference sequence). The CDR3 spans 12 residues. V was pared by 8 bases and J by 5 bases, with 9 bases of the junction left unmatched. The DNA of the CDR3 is TGTGCCCGCCAGACAGGGTCCAACGAGCAGTACTTC. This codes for CARQTGSNEQYF.

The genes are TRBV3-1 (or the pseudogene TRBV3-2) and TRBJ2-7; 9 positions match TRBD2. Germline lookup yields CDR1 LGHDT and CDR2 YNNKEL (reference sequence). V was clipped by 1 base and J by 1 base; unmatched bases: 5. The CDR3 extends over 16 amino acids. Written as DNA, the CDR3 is TGTGCCAGCAGCCAAGTGGGTCTAGCGGGATCCTACGAGCAGTACTTC. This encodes CASSQVGLAGSYEQYF.

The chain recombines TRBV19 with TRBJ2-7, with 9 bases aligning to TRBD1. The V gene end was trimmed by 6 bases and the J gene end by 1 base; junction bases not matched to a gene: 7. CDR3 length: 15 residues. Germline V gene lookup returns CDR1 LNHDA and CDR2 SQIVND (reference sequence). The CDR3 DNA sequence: TGTGCCAGTAGCTTCGGACAGGGGCCATCCTACGAGCAGTACTTC. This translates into CASSFGQGPSYEQYF.

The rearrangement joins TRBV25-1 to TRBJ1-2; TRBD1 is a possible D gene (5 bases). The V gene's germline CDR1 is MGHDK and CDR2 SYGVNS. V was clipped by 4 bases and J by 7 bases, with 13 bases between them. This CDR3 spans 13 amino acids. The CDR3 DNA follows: TGTGCCAGCAGTGCTTCCAGGGAATCTGGCTACACCTTC. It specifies CASSASRESGYTF.

The DNA for the CDR3 is TGTGCCACCAGCAGACTAGGGCAGGGGTTTGATGAAGCTTTCTTT. It yields the protein CATSRLGQGFDEAFF. This chain uses TRBV15 with TRBJ1-1; D is possibly TRBD1 (6 bases). V shed 2 bases and J shed 7 bases, with 17 bases lying between them. The CDR3 is 15 amino acids. Germline CDR1 and CDR2: LNHNV and YYDKDF (reference sequence).

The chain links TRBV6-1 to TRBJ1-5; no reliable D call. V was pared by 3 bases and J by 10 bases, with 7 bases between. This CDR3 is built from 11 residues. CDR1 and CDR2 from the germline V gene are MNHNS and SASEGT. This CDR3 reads CASSDAGPQHF. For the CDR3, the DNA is TGTGCCAGCAGTGACGCAGGCCCCCAGCATTTT.

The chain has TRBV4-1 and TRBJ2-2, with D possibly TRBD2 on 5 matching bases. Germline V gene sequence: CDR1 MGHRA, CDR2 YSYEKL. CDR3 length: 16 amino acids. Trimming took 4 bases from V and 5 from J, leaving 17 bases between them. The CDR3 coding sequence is TGCGCCAGCAGCCCCCCGGGGATTAGCGTAACCGGGGAGCTGTTTTTT. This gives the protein CASSPPGISVTGELFF.

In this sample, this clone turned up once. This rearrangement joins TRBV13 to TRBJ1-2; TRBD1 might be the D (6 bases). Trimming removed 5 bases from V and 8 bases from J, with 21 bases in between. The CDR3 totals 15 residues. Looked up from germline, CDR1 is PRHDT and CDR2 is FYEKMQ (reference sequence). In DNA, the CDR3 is TGTGCCAGCAGCCCCGGGGGGCGGGGAATGGGCGGCTACACCTTC. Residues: CASSPGGRGMGGYTF.

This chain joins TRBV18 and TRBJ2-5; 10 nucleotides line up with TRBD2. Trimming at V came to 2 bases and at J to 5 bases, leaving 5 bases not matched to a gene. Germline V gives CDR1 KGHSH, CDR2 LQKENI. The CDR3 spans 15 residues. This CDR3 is CASSPTLAGVETQYF. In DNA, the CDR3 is TGTGCCAGCTCACCAACTCTAGCGGGAGTGGAGACCCAGTACTTC.

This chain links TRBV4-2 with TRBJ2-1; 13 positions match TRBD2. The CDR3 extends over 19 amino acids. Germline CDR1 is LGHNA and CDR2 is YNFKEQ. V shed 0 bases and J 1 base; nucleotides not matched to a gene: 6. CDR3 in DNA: TGTGCCAGCAGCCAAGAACTAGCGGGAGGGCCGGGATCCTACAATGAGCAGTTCTTC. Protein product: CASSQELAGGPGSYNEQFF.

CDR3 DNA: TGTGCCAGCAGCGTAGAAGGCGGATCCTACGAGCAGTACTTC. Protein sequence: CASSVEGGSYEQYF. The rearrangement uses TRBV9 and TRBJ2-7; no clear D gene. The ends were cut back, 0 bases at V and 1 base at J, with 8 bases in the middle. Germline lookup yields CDR1 SGDLS and CDR2 YYNGEE. This CDR3 spans 14 amino acids.